The T cell receptor (beta chain) under discussion was sequenced for a study of blood T cell repertoires in COVID-19. The CDR3 extends over 14 amino acids. V lost 7 bases to trimming and J lost 5 bases, with 18 bases between them. In germline, CDR1 is GTSNPN, CDR2 SVGIG (reference sequence). Assay used: immunoSEQ multiplex PCR; TCRdb lists only in-frame clones, some missing. The sample yields around 150,000 clones, 70% to 90% seen once. The sequence derives from a woman aged 45-65 years with acute or convalescent COVID-19. The sequencing input was peripheral blood. V gene TRBV30 combines with J gene TRBJ2-1, with D perhaps TRBD1 (6 bases). CDR3 protein: CASAGTPHNNEQFF. CDR3 coding DNA: TGTGCCTCGGCCGGGACACCCCACAACAATGAGCAGTTCTTC.